These T cell receptor beta chains were read from a single sample in a study of CD8 T cells in ankylosing spondylitis. One entry per CDR3 protein results from TCRdb running MiXCR on the 5' RACE reads. The table lists more than 150,000 distinct CDR3 sequences, around 13% of them singletons, with approximately 10% in the top ten. The source material was blood, either unsorted or a sorted T cell fraction (not recorded which). The source of these receptors is a female donor with ankylosing spondylitis or in good health (not recorded which). The CDR3 runs from the conserved cysteine through the conserved F or W. Each record gives: V gene, clone size, D gene, J gene, CDR3 protein, CDR3 DNA. The D gene is left open where the match is weak. Not every row has a clone size; where given, it reads once, few, many or a size class.

TRBV5-5	few	-	TRBJ1-2	CASSSLPGDNYGYTF	TGTGCCAGCAGCTCCTTGCCGGGGGACAACTATGGCTACACCTTC
TRBV6-1	-	-	TRBJ2-1	CASSEGLGGRFNYNEQFF	TGTGCCAGCAGTGAGGGGTTAGGGGGGAGGTTTAACTACAATGAGCAGTTCTTC
TRBV20-1	few	TRBD1	TRBJ2-3	CSASRGGWTDTQYF	TGCAGTGCTAGTAGAGGGGGCTGGACAGATACGCAGTATTTT
TRBV28	few	TRBD2	TRBJ2-3	CASSLAGEQATQYF	TGTGCCAGCTCGTTAGCGGGAGAGCAGGCTACGCAGTATTTT
TRBV3-1	many	-	TRBJ2-4	CASSLNRGIHQYF	TGTGCCAGCAGCCTCAACCGAGGCATCCATCAGTACTTC
TRBV7-2	many	TRBD1	TRBJ2-2	CASRKSRTGVAGELFF	TGTGCCAGCAGGAAATCCCGGACAGGGGTTGCGGGGGAGCTGTTTTTT
TRBV5-6	many	-	TRBJ2-7	CASSYVAREQYF	TGTGCCAGCAGCTACGTAGCACGCGAGCAGTACTTC
TRBV10-3	many	-	TRBJ2-3	CAINRQSTDTQYF	TGTGCCATCAATAGACAGAGCACAGATACGCAGTATTTT
TRBV6-1	many	TRBD2	TRBJ2-1	CASSPYSASGLSYNEQFF	TGTGCCAGCAGTCCTTACTCGGCTAGCGGGTTATCCTACAATGAGCAGTTCTTC
TRBV4-3	many	TRBD2	TRBJ2-7	CASSQEGLDTYEQYF	TGCGCCAGCAGCCAAGAGGGACTAGACACCTACGAGCAGTACTTC
TRBV28	-	-	TRBJ2-5	CASSSTRETQYF	TGTGCCAGCAGCTCAACCCGAGAGACCCAGTACTTC
TRBV9	many	-	TRBJ2-3	CASSLTTGLRTDTQYF	TGTGCCAGCAGCCTCACAACCGGGCTACGCACAGATACGCAGTATTTT
TRBV27	many	TRBD2	TRBJ2-1	CASSFGLAGLPLNEQFF	TGTGCCAGCAGTTTCGGACTAGCGGGGCTTCCCCTCAATGAGCAGTTCTTC
TRBV7-2	many	-	TRBJ1-5	CASSLFGQQNSNQPQHF	TGTGCCAGCAGCTTATTTGGACAGCAGAATAGCAATCAGCCCCAGCATTTT
TRBV5-5	-	-	TRBJ2-3	CASSLERQISTDTQYF	TGTGCCAGCAGCTTGGAACGGCAGATTAGCACAGATACGCAGTATTTT
TRBV27	many	-	TRBJ2-3	CASSLIWLSHTDTQYF	TGTGCCAGCAGTTTAATCTGGCTCAGCCACACAGATACGCAGTATTTT
TRBV5-1	few	TRBD1	TRBJ1-2	CASSLTGQPGEYGYTF	TGCGCCAGCAGCTTGACGGGACAGCCTGGGGAGTATGGCTACACCTTC
TRBV29-1	-	-	TRBJ2-5	CSSVGPQETQYF	TGCAGCTCCGTGGGTCCGCAAGAGACCCAGTACTTC
TRBV3-1	many	-	TRBJ1-1	CASSQQGGNTEAFF	TGTGCCAGCAGCCAACAGGGAGGGAACACTGAAGCTTTCTTT
TRBV11-2	-	TRBD2	TRBJ2-1	CASSSRLAGEGNEQFF	TGTGCCAGCAGCTCCCGCCTAGCGGGAGAAGGTAATGAGCAGTTCTTC
TRBV29-1	many	-	TRBJ1-5	CSAGPTDQGPQHF	TGCAGCGCAGGTCCTACGGACCAAGGGCCCCAGCATTTT
TRBV5-1	many	TRBD1	TRBJ1-5	CASSFTGGMEPQHF	TGCGCCAGCAGTTTCACAGGGGGCATGGAGCCCCAGCATTTT
TRBV7-2	-	-	TRBJ2-3	CASSFGGQRGDTQYF	TGTGCCAGCAGCTTCGGGGGCCAGCGAGGAGATACGCAGTATTTT
TRBV28	many	TRBD1	TRBJ1-2	CASTEGAASNYGYTF	TGTGCCAGCACCGAGGGGGCGGCATCTAACTATGGCTACACCTTC
TRBV27	few	-	TRBJ2-7	CASSTQRASSGYEQYF	TGTGCCAGCAGTACGCAGCGGGCCTCATCGGGTTACGAGCAGTACTTC
TRBV20-1	many	-	TRBJ1-5	CSAAIPQGNQPQHF	TGCAGTGCGGCGATCCCTCAGGGGAATCAGCCCCAGCATTTT
TRBV10-3	many	TRBD2	TRBJ2-1	CAISSTSGYNEQFF	TGTGCCATCAGCTCGACTAGCGGGTACAATGAGCAGTTCTTC
TRBV5-4	-	-	TRBJ2-5	CASSLSGLGRQETQYF	TGTGCCAGCAGCTTAAGTGGACTGGGCAGACAAGAGACCCAGTACTTC
TRBV12-3/TRBV12-4	few	-	TRBJ1-2	CASSFGEHYGYTF	TGTGCCAGCAGTTTCGGGGAGCACTATGGCTACACCTTC
TRBV7-2	-	TRBD2	TRBJ2-5	CASSFPTSGETQYF	TGTGCCAGCAGCTTCCCGACTAGCGGAGAGACCCAGTACTTC
TRBV2	few	TRBD2	TRBJ2-7	CASRTSGDSYEQYF	TGTGCCAGCAGGACTAGCGGGGACTCCTACGAGCAGTACTTC
TRBV12-3/TRBV12-4	many	-	TRBJ1-2	CASSPLKGAGYTF	TGTGCCAGCAGTCCCCTGAAAGGGGCTGGCTACACCTTC
TRBV20-1	many	TRBD2	TRBJ2-3	CSARDATSGRNTQYF	TGCAGTGCTAGAGATGCGACTAGCGGGAGAAATACGCAGTATTTT
TRBV4-2	few	TRBD1	TRBJ2-2	CASSQAGQVHTGELFF	TGTGCCAGCAGCCAGGCGGGACAGGTTCACACCGGGGAGCTGTTTTTT
TRBV7-7	many	TRBD1	TRBJ2-5	CASSPWTGTVGETQYF	TGTGCTAGCAGCCCCTGGACAGGGACGGTCGGAGAGACCCAGTACTTC
TRBV6-2/TRBV6-3	few	-	TRBJ2-1	CASSYYLGGAVREQFF	TGTGCCAGCAGTTATTATCTCGGCGGGGCAGTTCGTGAGCAGTTCTTC
TRBV5-1	many	-	TRBJ1-1	CASSLAWNTEAFF	TGCGCCAGCAGCTTGGCCTGGAACACTGAAGCTTTCTTT